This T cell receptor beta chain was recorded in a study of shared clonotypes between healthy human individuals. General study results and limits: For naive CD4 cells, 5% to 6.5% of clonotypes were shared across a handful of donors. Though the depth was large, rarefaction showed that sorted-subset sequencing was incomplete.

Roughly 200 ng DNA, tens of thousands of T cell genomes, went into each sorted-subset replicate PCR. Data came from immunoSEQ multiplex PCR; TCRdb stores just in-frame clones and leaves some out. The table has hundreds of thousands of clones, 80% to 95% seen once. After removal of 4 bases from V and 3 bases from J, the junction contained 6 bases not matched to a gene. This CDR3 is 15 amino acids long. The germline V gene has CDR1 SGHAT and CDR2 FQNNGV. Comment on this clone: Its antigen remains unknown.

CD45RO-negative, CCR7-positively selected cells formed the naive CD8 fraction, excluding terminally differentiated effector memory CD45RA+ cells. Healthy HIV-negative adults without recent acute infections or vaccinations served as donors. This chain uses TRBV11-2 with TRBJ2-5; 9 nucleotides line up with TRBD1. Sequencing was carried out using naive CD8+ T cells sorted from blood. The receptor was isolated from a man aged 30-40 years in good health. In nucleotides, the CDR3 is TGTGCCAGCAGCTCGGGACAGGGATGGGAAGAGACCCAGTACTTC. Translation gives CASSSGQGWEETQYF.